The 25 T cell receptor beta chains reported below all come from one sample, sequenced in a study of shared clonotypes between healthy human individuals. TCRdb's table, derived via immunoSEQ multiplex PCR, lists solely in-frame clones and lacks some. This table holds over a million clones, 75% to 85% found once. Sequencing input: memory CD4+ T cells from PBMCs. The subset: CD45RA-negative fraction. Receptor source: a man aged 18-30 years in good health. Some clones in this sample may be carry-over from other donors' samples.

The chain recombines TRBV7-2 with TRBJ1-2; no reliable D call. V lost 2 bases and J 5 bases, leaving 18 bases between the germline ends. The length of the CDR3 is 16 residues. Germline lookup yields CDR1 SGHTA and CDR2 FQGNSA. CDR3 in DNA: TGTGCCAGCAGCTTACGCACGGGAATAGGATCGTATGGCTACACCTTC. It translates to CASSLRTGIGSYGYTF.

The CDR3, as DNA: TGTGCCATCAGTGAGGGGGGACAACTGTTTTTT. Protein product: CAISEGGQLFF. The chain recombines TRBV10-3 with TRBJ1-4; D possibly corresponds to TRBD1 (5 bases). Trimming shortened V by 2 bases and J by 12 bases, and 7 bases separated the two germline ends. The V gene's germline CDR1 is ENHRY and CDR2 SYGVKD. CDR3 length: 11 residues.

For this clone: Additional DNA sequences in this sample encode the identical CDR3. CDR3 region: CASSSRLAGIYNEQFF. CDR3 in DNA: TGTGCCAGCAGCTCGAGACTAGCGGGTATCTACAATGAGCAGTTCTTC. The V gene is TRBV11-2, the J gene TRBJ2-1; 10 bases agree with TRBD2. CDR1 SGHAT and CDR2 FQNNGV come from the germline V gene. This CDR3 has 16 amino acids. V lost 4 bases and J lost 3; bases outside the gene matches: 6.

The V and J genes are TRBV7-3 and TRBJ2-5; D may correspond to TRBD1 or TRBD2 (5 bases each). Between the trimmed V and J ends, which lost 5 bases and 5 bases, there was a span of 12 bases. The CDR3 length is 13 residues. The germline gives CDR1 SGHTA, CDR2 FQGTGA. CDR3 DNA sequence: TGTGCCAGCAGCCGGGGCGCCCGGGAGACCCAGTACTTC. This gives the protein CASSRGARETQYF.

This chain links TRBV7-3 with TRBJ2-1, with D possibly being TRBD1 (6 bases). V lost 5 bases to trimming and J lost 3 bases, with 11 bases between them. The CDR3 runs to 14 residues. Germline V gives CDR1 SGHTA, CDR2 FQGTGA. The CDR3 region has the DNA TGTGCCAGCAGCGGACAGCCTAACTACAATGAGCAGTTCTTC. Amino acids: CASSGQPNYNEQFF.

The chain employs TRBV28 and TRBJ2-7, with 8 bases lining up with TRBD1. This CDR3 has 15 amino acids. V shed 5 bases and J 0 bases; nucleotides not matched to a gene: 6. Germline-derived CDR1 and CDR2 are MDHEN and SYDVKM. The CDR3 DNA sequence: TGTGCCAGCAGTCCCAGGGGGCTAGGCTCCTACGAGCAGTACTTC. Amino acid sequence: CASSPRGLGSYEQYF.

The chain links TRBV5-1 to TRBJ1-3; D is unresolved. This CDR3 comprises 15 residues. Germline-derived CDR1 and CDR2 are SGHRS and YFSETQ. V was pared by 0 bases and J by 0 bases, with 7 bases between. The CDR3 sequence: CASSLDTSSGNTIYF. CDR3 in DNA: TGCGCCAGCAGCTTGGATACAAGCTCTGGAAACACCATATATTTT.

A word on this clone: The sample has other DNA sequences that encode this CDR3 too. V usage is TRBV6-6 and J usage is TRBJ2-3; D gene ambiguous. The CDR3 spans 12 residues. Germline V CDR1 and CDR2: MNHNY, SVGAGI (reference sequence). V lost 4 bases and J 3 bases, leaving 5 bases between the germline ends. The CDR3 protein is CASSSTTDTQYF. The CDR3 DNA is TGTGCCAGCAGTTCGACGACAGATACGCAGTATTTT.

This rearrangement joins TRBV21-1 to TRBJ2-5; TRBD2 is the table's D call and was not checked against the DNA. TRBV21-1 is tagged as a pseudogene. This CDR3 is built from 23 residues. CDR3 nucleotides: TGTGCCAGCAGCAATAACAGTGGACTAGCGGAGGTAGCTGGCCCCCTAAACCAAGAGACCCAGTACTTC. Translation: CASSNNSGLAEVAGPLNQETQYF.

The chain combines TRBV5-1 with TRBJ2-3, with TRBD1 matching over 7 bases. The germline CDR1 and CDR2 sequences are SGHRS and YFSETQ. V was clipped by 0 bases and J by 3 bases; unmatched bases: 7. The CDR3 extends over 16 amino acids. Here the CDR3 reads CASSLGQGRITDTQYF. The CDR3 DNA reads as TGCGCCAGCAGCTTGGGACAGGGAAGAATAACAGATACGCAGTATTTT.

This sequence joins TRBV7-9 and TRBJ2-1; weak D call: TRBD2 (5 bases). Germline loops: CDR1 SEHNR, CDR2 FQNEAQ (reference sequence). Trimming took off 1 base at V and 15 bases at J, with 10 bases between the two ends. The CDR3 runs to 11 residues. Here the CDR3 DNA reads TGTGCCAGCAGCTTAGGGAGGTCGGTGTTCTTC. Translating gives CASSLGRSVFF. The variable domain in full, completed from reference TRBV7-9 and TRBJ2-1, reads DTGVSQNPRHKITKRGQNVTFRCDPISEHNRLYWYRQTLGQGPEFLTYFQNEAQLEKSRLLSDRFSAERPKGSFSTLEIQRTEQGDSAMYLCASSLGRSVFFGPGTRLTVL.

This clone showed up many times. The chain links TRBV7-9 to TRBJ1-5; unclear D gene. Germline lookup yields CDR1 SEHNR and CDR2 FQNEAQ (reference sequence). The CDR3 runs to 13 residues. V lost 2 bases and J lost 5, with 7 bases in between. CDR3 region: CASSLRDDQPQHF. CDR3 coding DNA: TGTGCCAGCAGCTTAAGAGATGATCAGCCCCAGCATTTT. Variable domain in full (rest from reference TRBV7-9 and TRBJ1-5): DTGVSQNPRHKITKRGQNVTFRCDPISEHNRLYWYRQTLGQGPEFLTYFQNEAQLEKSRLLSDRFSAERPKGSFSTLEIQRTEQGDSAMYLCASSLRDDQPQHFGDGTRLSIL.

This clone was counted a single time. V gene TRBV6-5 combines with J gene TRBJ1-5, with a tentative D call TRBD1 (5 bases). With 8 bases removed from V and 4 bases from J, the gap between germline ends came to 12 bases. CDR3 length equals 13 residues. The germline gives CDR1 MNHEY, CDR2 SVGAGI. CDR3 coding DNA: TGTGCCAGCCGGCGGGGGGTGAATCAGCCCCAGCATTTT. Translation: CASRRGVNQPQHF.

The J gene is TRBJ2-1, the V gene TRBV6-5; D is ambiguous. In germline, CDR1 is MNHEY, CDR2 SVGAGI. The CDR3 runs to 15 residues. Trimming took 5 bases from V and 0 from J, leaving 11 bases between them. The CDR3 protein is CASSKGGSSYNEQFF. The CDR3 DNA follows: TGTGCCAGCAGTAAGGGCGGCAGCTCCTACAATGAGCAGTTCTTC.

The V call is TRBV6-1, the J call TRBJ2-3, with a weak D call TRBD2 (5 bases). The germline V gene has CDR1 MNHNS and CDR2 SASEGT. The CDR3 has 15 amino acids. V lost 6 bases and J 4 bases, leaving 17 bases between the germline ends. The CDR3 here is CASSVLARQADTQYF. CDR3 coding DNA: TGTGCCAGCAGCGTATTAGCGAGGCAGGCAGATACGCAGTATTTT.

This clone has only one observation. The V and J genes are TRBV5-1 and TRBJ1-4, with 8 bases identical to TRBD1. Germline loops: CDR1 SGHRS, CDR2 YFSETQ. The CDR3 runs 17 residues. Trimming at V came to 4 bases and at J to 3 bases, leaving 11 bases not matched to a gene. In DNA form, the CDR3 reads TGCGCCAGCAGCACGGGACAGGCCTCGTCCCCTAATGAAAAACTGTTTTTT. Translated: CASSTGQASSPNEKLFF.

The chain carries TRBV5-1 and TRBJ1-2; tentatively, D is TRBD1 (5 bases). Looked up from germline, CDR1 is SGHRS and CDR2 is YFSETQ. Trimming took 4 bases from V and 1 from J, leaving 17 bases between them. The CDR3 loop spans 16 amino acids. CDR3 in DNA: TGCGCCAGCAGCCCAGCCCCCAGGGCAGGTAACTATGGCTACACCTTC. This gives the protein CASSPAPRAGNYGYTF.

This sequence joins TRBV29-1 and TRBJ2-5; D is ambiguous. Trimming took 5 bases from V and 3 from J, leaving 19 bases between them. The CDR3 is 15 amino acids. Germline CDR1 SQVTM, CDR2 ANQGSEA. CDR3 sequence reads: CSVPAMTTVKETQYF. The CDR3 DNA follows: TGCAGCGTTCCGGCCATGACCACCGTTAAAGAGACCCAGTACTTC.

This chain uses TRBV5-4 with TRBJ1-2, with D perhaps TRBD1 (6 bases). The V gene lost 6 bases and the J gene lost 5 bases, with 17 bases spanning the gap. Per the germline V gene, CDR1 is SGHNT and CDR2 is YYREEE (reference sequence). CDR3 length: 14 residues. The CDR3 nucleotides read TGTGCCAGCACGTCAGGGGCAGGGAGGTATGGCTACACCTTC. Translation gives CASTSGAGRYGYTF. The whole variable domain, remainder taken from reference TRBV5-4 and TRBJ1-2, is ETGVTQSPTHLIKTRGQQVTLRCSSQSGHNTVSWYQQALGQGPQFIFQYYREEENGRGNFPPRFSGLQFPNYSSELNVNALELDDSALYLCASTSGAGRYGYTFGSGTRLTVV.

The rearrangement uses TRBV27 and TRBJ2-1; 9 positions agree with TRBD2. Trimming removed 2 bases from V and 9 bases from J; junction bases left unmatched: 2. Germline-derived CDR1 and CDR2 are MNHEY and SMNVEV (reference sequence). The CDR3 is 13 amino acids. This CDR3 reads CASSLAGGVEQFF. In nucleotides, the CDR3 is TGTGCCAGCAGTTTAGCGGGAGGGGTTGAGCAGTTCTTC.

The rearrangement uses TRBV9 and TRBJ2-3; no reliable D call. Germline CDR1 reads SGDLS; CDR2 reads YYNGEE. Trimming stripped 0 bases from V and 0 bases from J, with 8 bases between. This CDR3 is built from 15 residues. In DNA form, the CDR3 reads TGTGCCAGCAGCGTAGAGACGGGCAGCACAGATACGCAGTATTTT. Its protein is CASSVETGSTDTQYF. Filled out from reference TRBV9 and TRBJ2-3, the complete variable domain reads DSGVTQTPKHLITATGQRVTLRCSPRSGDLSVYWYQQSLDQGLQFLIQYYNGEERAKGNILERFSAQQFPDLHSELNLSSLELGDSALYFCASSVETGSTDTQYFGPGTRLTVL.

CDR3 in DNA: TGTGCCAGCAGCTTGGAAGGGGGCAGGGAGAATCAGCCCCAGCATTTT. It codes for CASSLEGGRENQPQHF. The V gene is TRBV5-5, the J gene TRBJ1-5; 7 nucleotides agree with TRBD1. The CDR3 is 16 residues long. The junction had 7 bases not matched to a gene; V was cut back by 0 bases and J by 4 bases. Germline assignment: CDR1 SGHKS and CDR2 YYEKEE (reference sequence). The full variable domain, its missing parts supplied by reference TRBV5-5 and TRBJ1-5, is DAGVTQSPTHLIKTRGQQVTLRCSPISGHKSVSWYQQVLGQGPQFIFQYYEKEERGRGNFPDRFSARQFPNYSSELNVNALLLGDSALYLCASSLEGGRENQPQHFGDGTRLSIL.

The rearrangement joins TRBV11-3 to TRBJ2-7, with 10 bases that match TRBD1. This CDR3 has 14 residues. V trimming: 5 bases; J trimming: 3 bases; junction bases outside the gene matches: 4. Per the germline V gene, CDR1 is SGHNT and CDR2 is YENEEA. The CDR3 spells CASSRGTGDYEQYF. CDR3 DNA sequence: TGTGCCAGCAGCAGGGGGACAGGGGACTACGAGCAGTACTTC.

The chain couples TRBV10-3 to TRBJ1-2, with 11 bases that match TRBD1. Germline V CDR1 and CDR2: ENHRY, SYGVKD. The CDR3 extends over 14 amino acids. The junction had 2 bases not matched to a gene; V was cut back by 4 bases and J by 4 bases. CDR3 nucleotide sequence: TGTGCCATCAGTGTGGGGACAGGGGGCTATGGCTACACCTTC. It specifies CAISVGTGGYGYTF.

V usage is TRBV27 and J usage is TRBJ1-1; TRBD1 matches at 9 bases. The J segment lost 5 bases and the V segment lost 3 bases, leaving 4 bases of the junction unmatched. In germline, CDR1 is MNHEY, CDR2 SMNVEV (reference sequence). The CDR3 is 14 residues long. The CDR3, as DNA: TGTGCCAGCAGTTTGACAGGGGGTTGGACTGAAGCTTTCTTT. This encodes CASSLTGGWTEAFF.